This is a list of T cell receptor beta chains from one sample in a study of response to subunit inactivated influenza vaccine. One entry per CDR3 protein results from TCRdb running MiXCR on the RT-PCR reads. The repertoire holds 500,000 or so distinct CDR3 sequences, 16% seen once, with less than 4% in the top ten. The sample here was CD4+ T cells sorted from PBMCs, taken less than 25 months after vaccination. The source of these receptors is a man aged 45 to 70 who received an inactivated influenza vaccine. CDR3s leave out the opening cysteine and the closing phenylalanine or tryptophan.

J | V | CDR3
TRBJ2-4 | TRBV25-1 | ASSRRGDIQY
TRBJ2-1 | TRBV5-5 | ASSLGTSGSNF
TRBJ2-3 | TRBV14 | ASSQDRKPRDTQY
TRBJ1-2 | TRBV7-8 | ASSSQGQVSIGYT
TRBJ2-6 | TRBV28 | ASSDPRYSGANVLT
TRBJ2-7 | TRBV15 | ATSRDLGSYEQY
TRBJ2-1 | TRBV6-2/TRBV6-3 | ASSYSMTAGYHNEQF
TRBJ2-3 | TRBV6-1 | ASSGDRGWFGTDTQY
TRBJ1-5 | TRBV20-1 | SARNVGQDRGAQH
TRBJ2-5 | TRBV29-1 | SVRAAQETQY
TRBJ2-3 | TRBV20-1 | STVWTGDTDTQY
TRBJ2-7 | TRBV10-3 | AISDLRQGVYEQY
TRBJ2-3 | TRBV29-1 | SVVSLAGALTDTQY
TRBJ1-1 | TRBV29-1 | SVGGQGVAF
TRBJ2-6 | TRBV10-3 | AISAWGHQGGANVLT
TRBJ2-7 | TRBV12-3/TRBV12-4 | ASREDTTYEQY
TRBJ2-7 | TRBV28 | ASSTGTGGRHEQY
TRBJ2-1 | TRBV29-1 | NPRGRVNEQF
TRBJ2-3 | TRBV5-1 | ASSPRGAADTQY
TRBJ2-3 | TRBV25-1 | ASRETGRTDTQY
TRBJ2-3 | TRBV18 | ASSPQQTDTQY
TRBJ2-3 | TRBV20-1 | SAGGLAGPSGTTDTQY
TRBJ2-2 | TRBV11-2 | ASSSQGGGELF
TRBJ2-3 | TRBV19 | ASSPGRFADTQY
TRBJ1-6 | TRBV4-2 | ASSQGTGESPLH
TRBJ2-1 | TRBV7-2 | ASSLVFVGGNEQF
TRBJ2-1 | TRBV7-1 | ASTVRPGGGTYNEQF
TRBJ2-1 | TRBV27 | ASSSGLAGRSRNEQF
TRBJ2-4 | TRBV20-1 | SASRDRVRENIQY
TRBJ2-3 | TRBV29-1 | SVGGTGTDTQY
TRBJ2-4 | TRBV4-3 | ASSQDGTGANIQY
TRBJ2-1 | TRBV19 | ASSSPPGASAYNEQF
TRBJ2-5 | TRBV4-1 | ASSRQPGTAEETQY
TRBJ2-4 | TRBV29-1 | SVVTLAKNIQY
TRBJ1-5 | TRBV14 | ASSQDSKWRSQPQH
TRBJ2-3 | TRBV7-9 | ASSAAGADTQY
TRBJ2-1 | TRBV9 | ASSPRTGVSYNEQF
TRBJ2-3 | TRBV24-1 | ATSDFSDTQY
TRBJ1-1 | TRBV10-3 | AISESAVDTEAF
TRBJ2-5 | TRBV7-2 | ASSRVARETQY
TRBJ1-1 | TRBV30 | AWSVTLNTEAF
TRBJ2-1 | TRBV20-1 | SASTINLGEQF
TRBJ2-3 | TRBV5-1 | ASSSPDADTQY
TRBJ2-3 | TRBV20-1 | SARNYLTDTQY
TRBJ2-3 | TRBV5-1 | ASLGLGTQY
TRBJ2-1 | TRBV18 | ASSGSIGEQF
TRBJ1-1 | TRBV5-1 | ASSLAGWRITEAF
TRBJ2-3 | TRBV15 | ATRWRQGSDTQY
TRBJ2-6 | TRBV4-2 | ASSQVGTGADVLT
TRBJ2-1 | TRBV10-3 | AISDSGTSGGAYNEQF
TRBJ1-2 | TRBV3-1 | ASSQVSKAEDGYT
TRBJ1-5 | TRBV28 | ASKAGASNQPQH
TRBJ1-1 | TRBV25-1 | ASSRTGGTEAF
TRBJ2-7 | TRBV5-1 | ASSLNWAGEGEQY
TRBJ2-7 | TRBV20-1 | SNGARSYEQY